A selection of T cell receptor beta chains follows, all from one sample in a study of blood T cells in healthy people across ages. TCRdb used MiXCR to reprocess the 5' RACE reads, holding one entry per CDR3 protein. Among hundreds of thousands of distinct CDR3 sequences listed, 44% were seen once. Sequences were obtained from blood. The source is a man in his 60s in good health. CDR3s include the opening cysteine and the closing phenylalanine or tryptophan. A D gene is named only where the DNA matches it firmly. Expanded clones get a size class; other rows say once, few or many, or leave the size out.

>-|TRBJ1-2|-|TRBV12-3/TRBV12-4
CASSFAGRDYGYTF
TGTGCCAGCAGTTTTGCTGGGAGAGACTATGGCTACACCTTC
>-|TRBJ2-1|few|TRBV28
CASSSPPGAGHYNEQFF
TGTGCCAGCAGTTCCCCCCCCGGGGCGGGCCACTACAATGAGCAGTTCTTC
>-|TRBJ1-3|-|TRBV7-9
CASSLDPVTGGNTIYF
TGTGCCAGCAGCTTAGACCCCGTGACAGGTGGAAACACCATATATTTT
>-|TRBJ2-7|-|TRBV11-2
CASSSGDGGYYEQYF
TGTGCCAGCAGCTCGGGAGATGGGGGCTACTACGAGCAGTACTTC
>TRBD1|TRBJ2-4|few|TRBV12-5
CASGLVPQGARAKNIQYF
TGTGCTAGTGGTTTGGTTCCACAGGGGGCCCGAGCCAAAAACATTCAGTACTTC
>-|TRBJ2-7|-|TRBV29-1
CCVGKVTGSDEQYF
TGCTGCGTGGGTAAGGTTACAGGGTCCGACGAGCAGTACTTC
>-|TRBJ2-5|-|TRBV11-2
CASSLLATGTQYF
TGTGCCAGCAGCTTATTAGCCACGGGGACCCAGTACTTC
>-|TRBJ1-1|few|TRBV4-3
CASSQDRTGNTEAFF
TGCGCCAGCAGCCAAGATAGGACCGGGAACACTGAAGCTTTCTTT
>TRBD2|TRBJ2-5|-|TRBV28
CASSFSGGGQETQYF
TGTGCCAGCAGTTTTTCTGGCGGGGGACAAGAGACCCAGTACTTC
>-|TRBJ1-6|-|TRBV28
CASSSLTPHSPLHF
TGTGCCAGCAGTTCCCTGACACCCCATTCACCCCTCCACTTT
>TRBD2|TRBJ2-3|few|TRBV7-8
CASSYRTSGGPHTDTQYF
TGTGCCAGCAGCTACCGGACTAGCGGGGGCCCTCACACAGATACGCAGTATTTT
>TRBD1|TRBJ2-5|-|TRBV20-1
CSARDPTGGLETQYF
TGCAGTGCTAGAGATCCGACAGGGGGGTTGGAGACCCAGTACTTC
>-|TRBJ1-5|few|TRBV7-9
CASSGDSFTRNQPQHF
TGTGCCAGCAGCGGTGACAGCTTCACCAGGAATCAGCCCCAGCATTTT
>-|TRBJ1-1|-|TRBV7-2
CASSPRARANTEAFF
TGTGCCAGCAGCCCCCGGGCCCGAGCGAACACTGAAGCTTTCTTT
>-|TRBJ2-6|-|TRBV6-5
CASSIHEAGANVLTF
TGTGCCAGCAGTATACATGAAGCTGGGGCCAACGTCCTGACTTTC
>-|TRBJ2-7|once|TRBV3-1
CASSKGDWYEQYF
TGTGCCAGCAGCAAAGGGGACTGGTACGAGCAGTACTTC
>TRBD1|TRBJ1-5|-|TRBV20-1
CSARGTGRGPQHF
TGCAGTGCTAGAGGGACAGGCCGTGGGCCCCAGCATTTT
>-|TRBJ2-7|few|TRBV5-5
CASRMGRASYEQYF
TGTGCCAGCCGAATGGGGCGTGCGTCCTACGAGCAGTACTTC
>-|TRBJ2-1|-|TRBV14
CASSQDGGVSYNEQFF
TGTGCCAGCAGCCAAGATGGCGGGGTGTCCTACAATGAGCAGTTCTTC
>-|TRBJ2-3|few|TRBV7-3
CASSLSGTSTDTQYF
TGTGCCAGCAGCTTATCAGGGACTAGCACAGATACGCAGTATTTT
>-|TRBJ1-2|-|TRBV29-1
CSVGEDSKGYGYTF
TGCAGCGTTGGAGAGGACTCGAAGGGCTATGGCTACACCTTC
>TRBD2|TRBJ2-5|few|TRBV11-3
CASSRQGTSLETQYF
TGTGCCAGCAGCAGGCAGGGGACTAGCTTGGAGACCCAGTACTTC
>-|TRBJ2-3|-|TRBV5-5
CASSSTGGQGADTQYF
TGTGCCAGCAGCTCAACGGGAGGACAGGGTGCAGATACGCAGTATTTT
>TRBD2|TRBJ2-3|-|TRBV20-1
CSASPQERGSTDTQYF
TGCAGTGCTAGCCCTCAGGAGCGGGGGAGCACAGATACGCAGTATTTT
>TRBD1|TRBJ2-5|-|TRBV28
CASSPGGHQETQYF
TGTGCCAGCAGTCCAGGGGGCCACCAAGAGACCCAGTACTTC
>-|TRBJ2-5|-|TRBV3-1
CASTSWDQETQYF
TGTGCCAGCACCTCGTGGGACCAAGAGACCCAGTACTTC
>TRBD2|TRBJ2-5|few|TRBV27
CASSLASGEQETQYF
TGTGCCAGCAGTTTAGCTAGCGGGGAGCAAGAGACCCAGTACTTC
>TRBD2|TRBJ2-1|-|TRBV29-1
CSVEGPRLAGGVYSYNEQFF
TGCAGCGTTGAAGGCCCCCGACTAGCGGGGGGGGTCTACTCCTACAATGAGCAGTTCTTC
>-|TRBJ2-7|-|TRBV7-2
CASSPNTGPEQYF
TGTGCCAGCAGCCCAAACACAGGGCCCGAGCAGTACTTC